These 12 T cell receptor beta chains came from one sample sequenced in a study of blood T cell repertoires in COVID-19. Some clones are missing from TCRdb's copy, which holds only in-frame ones; the method was immunoSEQ multiplex PCR. The table records nearly 95,000 clones, roughly 87% of them present only once. Sequencing was performed on peripheral blood. The receptors come from a woman older than 75 with acute or convalescent COVID-19.

A few counts support this clone. V is TRBV19 and J is TRBJ1-5; D perhaps matches TRBD1 (5 bases). Looked up from germline, CDR1 is LNHDA and CDR2 is SQIVND (reference sequence). CDR3 length: 15 amino acids. V was clipped by 5 bases and J by 0 bases, with 11 bases between them. The CDR3 nucleotides read TGTGCCAGTAGTCCCCGGGGGACTAGCAATCAGCCCCAGCATTTT. Translation: CASSPRGTSNQPQHF. Filled out from reference TRBV19 and TRBJ1-5, the complete variable domain reads DGGITQSPKYLFRKEGQNVTLSCEQNLNHDAMYWYRQDPGQGLRLIYYSQIVNDFQKGDIAEGYSVSREKKESFPLTVTSAQKNPTAFYLCASSPRGTSNQPQHFGDGTRLSIL.

The chain is built from TRBV10-3 and TRBJ2-1; 12 nucleotides align to TRBD2. The CDR3 runs to 17 residues. Trimming at V came to 8 bases and at J to 1 base, leaving 9 bases not matched to a gene. From germline, CDR1 is ENHRY and CDR2 SYGVKD. The CDR3 reads CAIGGLAGLSSYNEQFF. The CDR3 bases are TGTGCCATCGGGGGACTAGCGGGCCTTAGTTCCTACAATGAGCAGTTCTTC.

The chain carries TRBV6-2 or TRBV6-3 and TRBJ1-5, with D perhaps TRBD1 (5 bases). CDR3 size: 14 residues. Germline CDR1 is MNHEY and CDR2 is SVGEGT. The V end was cut by 0 bases, the J end by 3 bases, with 6 bases between. The CDR3, as DNA: TGTGCCAGCAGTTACTCAGGGGACAATCAGCCCCAGCATTTT. Translating it yields CASSYSGDNQPQHF.

This clone has a single count. The chain carries TRBV19 and TRBJ1-4; D remains unclear. Trimming took off 7 bases at V and 0 bases at J, with 15 bases between the two ends. The CDR3 is 16 residues long. Germline assignment: CDR1 LNHDA and CDR2 SQIVND (reference sequence). In DNA, the CDR3 is TGTGCCAGTACCAGACTCGGACTTGCAACTAATGAAAAACTGTTTTTT. Protein: CASTRLGLATNEKLFF.

The rearrangement uses TRBV5-6 and TRBJ1-1, with D unclear. Trimming removed 0 bases at V and 1 base at J, with 7 bases between. Germline V gene sequence: CDR1 SGHDT, CDR2 YYEEEE. The CDR3 consists of 14 residues. CDR3 in amino acids: CASSLAGGNTEAFF. CDR3 nucleotide sequence: TGTGCCAGCAGCTTGGCCGGCGGGAACACTGAAGCTTTCTTT. The whole variable domain, remainder taken from reference TRBV5-6 and TRBJ1-1, is DAGVTQSPTHLIKTRGQQVTLRCSPKSGHDTVSWYQQALGQGPQFIFQYYEEEERQRGNFPDRFSGHQFPNYSSELNVNALLLGDSALYLCASSLAGGNTEAFFGQGTRLTVV.

J is TRBJ2-7 and V is TRBV6-1; no reliable D call. The CDR3 is 14 amino acids. Germline V lookup: CDR1 MNHNS, CDR2 SASEGT. Trimming pared 3 bases from V and 1 base from J, leaving 10 bases between. The CDR3 here is CASSEFYKSYEQYF. The CDR3 DNA reads as TGTGCCAGCAGTGAGTTCTATAAGTCCTACGAGCAGTACTTC.

This clone was observed a handful of times. For the CDR3, the DNA is TGTGCCAGCAGTGAGGAGACAGGGCACGGGGAGCTGTTTTTT. The encoded protein is CASSEETGHGELFF. The chain carries TRBV2 and TRBJ2-2; TRBD1 matches 7 bases. The CDR3 has 14 residues. Germline values: CDR1 SNHLY, CDR2 FYNNEI. The ends lost 3 bases at V and 7 bases at J; junction bases unmatched: 5. Drawing the rest from reference TRBV2 and TRBJ2-2, the complete variable domain is EPEVTQTPSHQVTQMGQEVILRCVPISNHLYFYWYRQILGQKVEFLVSFYNNEISEKSEIFDDQFSVERPDGSNFTLKIRSTKLEDSAMYFCASSEETGHGELFFGEGSRLTVL.

V usage is TRBV5-1 and J usage is TRBJ1-6; 7 nucleotides line up with TRBD1. There are 16 residues in the CDR3. The V segment lost 3 bases and the J segment 10 bases; nucleotides outside the gene matches: 13. The V gene's germline CDR1 is SGHRS and CDR2 YFSETQ. CDR3 residues: CASSSTPAGGTSPLHF. In DNA, the CDR3 is TGCGCCAGCAGCTCTACCCCAGCAGGGGGGACATCACCCCTCCACTTT.

This chain connects TRBV10-3 to TRBJ1-4; 7 bases are shared with TRBD1. CDR1 is ENHRY, CDR2 SYGVKD, per germline. V was clipped by 3 bases and J by 4 bases; unmatched bases: 11. CDR3 size: 17 residues. In nucleotides, the CDR3 is TGTGCCATCAGTGATACAAGAGGACAGGTTGTTAATGAAAAACTGTTTTTT. Its translation is CAISDTRGQVVNEKLFF.

The chain employs TRBV7-6 and TRBJ2-3, with TRBD1 matching 11 bases. The CDR3 contains 15 residues. After removal of 3 bases from V and 5 bases from J, the junction contained 4 bases not matched to a gene. Per the germline V gene, CDR1 is SGHVS and CDR2 is FNYEAQ. DNA of the CDR3: TGTGCCAGCAGCTTGGGGACAGGGGGTCGAGATACGCAGTATTTT. Translating it yields CASSLGTGGRDTQYF.

CDR3 coding DNA: TGTGCCAGCAGCCCATGGGACAGGGGTGGGGAGACCCAGTACTTC. Protein product: CASSPWDRGGETQYF. The chain uses TRBV5-4 and TRBJ2-5; the match to TRBD1 covers 10 bases. The trim removed 4 bases at V and 5 bases at J, leaving 8 bases unmatched. The CDR3 sequence is 15 residues long. Germline lookup yields CDR1 SGHNT and CDR2 YYREEE (reference sequence).

The chain employs TRBV19 and TRBJ1-4, with D perhaps TRBD1 (6 bases). This CDR3 is 15 amino acids long. The V end was cut by 2 bases, the J end by 8 bases, with 15 bases between. Germline CDR1 is LNHDA and CDR2 is SQIVND (reference sequence). CDR3 nucleotide sequence: TGTGCCAGTAGTATATTGGGGGCAGGGATAGAAAAACTGTTTTTT. The encoded protein is CASSILGAGIEKLFF.